This T cell receptor beta chain stems from a study of blood T cell repertoires in COVID-19. Whole-study context: COVID-19 samples, acute and convalescent, were from the United States, Italy and Spain. From T cells, B-cell-depleted T cells, or PBMCs came the material, which was cDNA or gDNA.

Profiling relied on immunoSEQ multiplex PCR, and the TCRdb table lists in-frame clones only, not all of them. The data show about 120,000 clones, approximately 74% seen once. The germline V gene has CDR1 LGHNA and CDR2 YNFKEQ. The CDR3 is 16 residues long. V shed 4 bases and J shed 0 bases, with 13 bases lying between them. In its sample, this clone was seen a few times. Sequencing used peripheral blood. The clonotype comes from a man aged 60 to 69 with acute or convalescent COVID-19. The rearrangement links TRBV4-2 to TRBJ1-5; maybe TRBD1 (6 bases). The CDR3 DNA reads TGTGCCAGCAGCCGCACACAGGGTCGTAGCAATCAGCCCCAGCATTTT. The encoded protein is CASSRTQGRSNQPQHF.